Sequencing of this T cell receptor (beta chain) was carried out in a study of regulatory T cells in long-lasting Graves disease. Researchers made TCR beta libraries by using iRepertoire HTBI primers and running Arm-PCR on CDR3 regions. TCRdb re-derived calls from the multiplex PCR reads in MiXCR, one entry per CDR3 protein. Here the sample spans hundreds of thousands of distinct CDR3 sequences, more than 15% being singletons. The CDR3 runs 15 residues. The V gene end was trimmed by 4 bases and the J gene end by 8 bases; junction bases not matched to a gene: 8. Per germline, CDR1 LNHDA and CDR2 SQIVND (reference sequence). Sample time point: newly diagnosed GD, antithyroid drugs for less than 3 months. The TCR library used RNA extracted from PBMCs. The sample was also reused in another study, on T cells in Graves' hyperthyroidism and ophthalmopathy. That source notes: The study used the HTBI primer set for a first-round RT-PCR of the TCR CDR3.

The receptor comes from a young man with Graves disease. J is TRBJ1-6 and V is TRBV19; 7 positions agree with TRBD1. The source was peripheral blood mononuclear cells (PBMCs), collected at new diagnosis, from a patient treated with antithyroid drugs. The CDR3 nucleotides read TGTGCCAGTAGTACCACTGGGCAGGGGGATTCACCCCTCCACTTT. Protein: CASSTTGQGDSPLHF.